These 25 T cell receptor beta chains originate from one sample sequenced in a study of CD8 T cells in Susac syndrome. It was with random hexamers that roughly 0.5 to 1 ug RNA was reverse transcribed. Using its own MiXCR run on the immunoSEQ multiplex PCR reads, TCRdb lists one record per CDR3 protein. The top ten hold more than 0.25% of the sample, which has about 27,000 distinct CDR3 sequences, 94% seen once. Input material: CD8+ T cells from PBMCs. The receptors were gathered from a human donor in good health.

The V and J genes are TRBV27 and TRBJ2-5, with 9 bases that match TRBD1. The V segment lost 6 bases and the J segment 3 bases; nucleotides outside the gene matches: 5. The germline CDR1 and CDR2 sequences are MNHEY and SMNVEV (reference sequence). The CDR3 has 14 amino acids. CDR3 bases: TGTGCCAGCAGGTCCCGGGACAGGGAAGAGACCCAGTACTTC. It codes for CASRSRDREETQYF.

The chain is built from TRBV20-1 and TRBJ2-5, with 8 positions matching TRBD1. V shed 0 bases and J 4 bases; nucleotides not matched to a gene: 4. Germline CDR1 is DFQATT and CDR2 is SNEGSKA (reference sequence). The length of the CDR3 is 14 residues. The CDR3: CSARDPDRGETQYF. In DNA form, the CDR3 reads TGCAGTGCTAGAGATCCCGACAGGGGAGAGACCCAGTACTTC.

V and J are TRBV6-6 and TRBJ2-1; maybe TRBD1 (6 bases). Trimming cost V 2 bases and J 8 bases, with 13 bases left between them. Looked up from germline, CDR1 is MNHNY and CDR2 is SVGAGI (reference sequence). CDR3 length: 14 residues. CDR3 residues: CASSYITGLDEQFF. The CDR3 DNA is TGTGCCAGCAGTTACATCACAGGGCTGGATGAGCAGTTCTTC.

V gene TRBV7-9 combines with J gene TRBJ2-1; D gene ambiguous. CDR1 is SEHNR and CDR2 is FQNEAQ in the germline V gene (reference sequence). There are 12 residues in the CDR3. V dropped 6 bases and J dropped 10 bases, with 13 bases sitting between them. The CDR3 loop is CASRLGHGEQFF. The CDR3, as DNA: TGTGCCAGCAGGCTAGGGCACGGAGAGCAGTTCTTC. The full variable domain, rest sourced from reference TRBV7-9 and TRBJ2-1, is DTGVSQNPRHKITKRGQNVTFRCDPISEHNRLYWYRQTLGQGPEFLTYFQNEAQLEKSRLLSDRFSAERPKGSFSTLEIQRTEQGDSAMYLCASRLGHGEQFFGPGTRLTVL.

The CDR3 region has the DNA TGTGCCAGCAGCTTAGCCTACGACAGGGGGGGCTCCTACAATGAGCAGTTCTTC. Protein: CASSLAYDRGGSYNEQFF. This sequence joins TRBV7-9 and TRBJ2-1, with 9 bases lining up with TRBD1. CDR3 length: 18 residues. Trimming cost V 0 bases and J 0 bases; bases outside gene matches: 6. From germline, CDR1 is SEHNR and CDR2 FQNEAQ (reference sequence). Complete variable domain (other parts from reference TRBV7-9 and TRBJ2-1): DTGVSQNPRHKITKRGQNVTFRCDPISEHNRLYWYRQTLGQGPEFLTYFQNEAQLEKSRLLSDRFSAERPKGSFSTLEIQRTEQGDSAMYLCASSLAYDRGGSYNEQFFGPGTRLTVL.

The V gene is TRBV5-1, the J gene TRBJ1-1; D is unresolved. The length of the CDR3 is 14 residues. Germline V gene data show CDR1 as SGHRS and CDR2 as YFSETQ. Trimming left V 1 base short and J 2 bases short, with 9 bases between. CDR3 residues: CASSLKQLNTEAFF. Written as DNA, the CDR3 is TGCGCCAGCAGCTTGAAGCAGCTTAACACTGAAGCTTTCTTT.

This CDR3 reads CSAQDLNEQFF. DNA for the CDR3: TGCAGCGCCCAGGATCTCAATGAGCAGTTCTTC. This sequence joins TRBV29-1 and TRBJ2-1; no clear D gene. The CDR3 loop spans 11 amino acids. V lost 7 bases, J lost 6 bases, and 10 bases lay in between. Germline CDR1 is SQVTM and CDR2 is ANQGSEA.

The chain combines TRBV5-7 with TRBJ2-6; tentative D call: TRBD1 (5 bases). TRBV5-7 is assigned to the ORF class and has an uncertain function. The V end lost 1 base, the J end lost 0 bases, and 14 bases lay between the germline ends. The CDR3 runs 18 residues. CDR3 nucleotides: TGTGCCAGCAGCTTGTTTAGGGGCCTTAGCTCTGGGGCCAACGTCCTGACTTTC. Translating gives CASSLFRGLSSGANVLTF.

The V gene is TRBV7-9, the J gene TRBJ1-4; a possible D gene is TRBD1 (5 bases). V was shortened by 5 bases and J by 7 bases, with 14 bases between the two germline ends. This CDR3 comprises 14 residues. Germline assignment: CDR1 SEHNR and CDR2 FQNEAQ (reference sequence). The CDR3 reads CASSPRDGSEKLFF. The CDR3 bases are TGTGCCAGCAGCCCGCGGGACGGTAGTGAAAAACTGTTTTTT.

The rearrangement links TRBV7-9 to TRBJ1-3; D possibly corresponds to TRBD1 (6 bases). Germline V gene sequence: CDR1 SEHNR, CDR2 FQNEAQ (reference sequence). The CDR3 is 14 amino acids. Trimming removed 6 bases from V and 2 bases from J, with 11 bases in between. The CDR3 sequence: CASRPEGAGNTIYF. CDR3 DNA: TGTGCCAGCAGGCCTGAGGGGGCTGGAAACACCATATATTTT.

The chain has TRBV4-3 and TRBJ2-7; weak D call: TRBD1 (5 bases). Germline assignment: CDR1 LGHNA and CDR2 YSLEER. The V end was cut by 0 bases, the J end by 6 bases, with 15 bases between. This CDR3 contains 15 residues. CDR3 amino acids: CASSQDLKGPGEQYF. CDR3 DNA sequence: TGCGCCAGCAGCCAAGATCTAAAGGGGCCGGGCGAGCAGTACTTC.

The rearrangement uses TRBV11-2 and TRBJ1-1; 8 positions match TRBD1. The CDR3 has 14 residues. CDR1 is SGHAT and CDR2 is FQNNGV in the germline V gene. Germline trimming cut 5 bases from V and 4 bases from J; bases unmatched to any gene: 6. The CDR3: CASSPPTGGTEAFF. The CDR3, as DNA: TGTGCCAGCAGCCCCCCTACAGGGGGCACTGAAGCTTTCTTT. Full variable domain (outside the CDR3, taken from reference TRBV11-2 and TRBJ1-1): EAGVAQSPRYKIIEKRQSVAFWCNPISGHATLYWYQQILGQGPKLLIQFQNNGVVDDSQLPKDRFSAERLKGVDSTLKIQPAKLEDSAVYLCASSPPTGGTEAFFGQGTRLTVV.

This clonotype occurred once. This chain connects TRBV15 to TRBJ2-7; a possible D gene is TRBD2 (6 bases). The CDR3 runs 14 residues. Deletions cut 0 bases from V and 6 bases from J, with 12 bases between. Germline V gene lookup returns CDR1 LNHNV and CDR2 YYDKDF (reference sequence). In nucleotides, the CDR3 is TGTGCCACCAGCAGAGACAGGGAGGTTAGCGAGCAGTACTTC. Residues: CATSRDREVSEQYF.

The rearrangement uses TRBV10-3 and TRBJ2-1, with 7 bases aligning to TRBD1. V shed 5 bases and J 5 bases; nucleotides not matched to a gene: 3. Germline V gene data show CDR1 as ENHRY and CDR2 as SYGVKD. This CDR3 comprises 13 residues. CDR3 in DNA: TGTGCCATCAGTCAAGGACAGGACAATGAGCAGTTCTTC. Protein sequence: CAISQGQDNEQFF.

This clonotype is a singleton in its sample. J is TRBJ2-1 and V is TRBV7-9; 7 nucleotides line up with TRBD1. Germline values: CDR1 SEHNR, CDR2 FQNEAQ (reference sequence). Trimming at V came to 2 bases and at J to 8 bases, leaving 9 bases not matched to a gene. There are 15 residues in the CDR3. Here the CDR3 reads CASSLTGALRDEQFF. The CDR3 bases are TGTGCCAGCAGCTTAACAGGGGCACTCCGCGATGAGCAGTTCTTC.

V is TRBV19 and J is TRBJ2-7; 7 positions match TRBD1. This CDR3 has 15 amino acids. CDR1 and CDR2 (germline): LNHDA, SQIVND (reference sequence). The trim removed 3 bases at V and 3 bases at J, leaving 8 bases unmatched. The CDR3 sequence: CASSILPTGFYEQYF. The DNA of the CDR3 is TGTGCCAGTAGTATCCTCCCGACAGGGTTCTACGAGCAGTACTTC.

Written as DNA, the CDR3 is TGCAGCGTCCGGGACAGGACCTCCTACGAGCAGTACTTC. Protein product: CSVRDRTSYEQYF. V is TRBV29-1 and J is TRBJ2-7, with 8 bases matching TRBD1. Germline CDR1 SQVTM, CDR2 ANQGSEA. The V segment lost 6 bases and the J segment 0 bases; nucleotides outside the gene matches: 4. The CDR3 spans 13 residues.

This chain links TRBV6-2 or TRBV6-3 with TRBJ2-1, with 9 nucleotides matching TRBD1. CDR3 size: 15 residues. Germline CDR1 MNHEY, CDR2 SVGEGT. J gave up 4 bases and V 0 bases, and 1 base lay outside the gene matches. CDR3: CASSYSGTGYNEQFF. The CDR3 bases are TGTGCCAGCAGTTACTCCGGGACAGGGTACAATGAGCAGTTCTTC.

The chain has TRBV7-6 and TRBJ2-6, with TRBD1 matching over 7 bases. CDR3 size: 18 residues. V lost 1 base to trimming and J lost 2 bases; unmatched junction nucleotides: 8. The germline CDR1 and CDR2 sequences are SGHVS and FNYEAQ. For the CDR3, the DNA is TGTGCCAGCAGCTTAGGACAGGGAAGCTACCCTGGGGCCAACGTCCTGACTTTC. Residues: CASSLGQGSYPGANVLTF.

The rearrangement links TRBV6-2 or TRBV6-3 to TRBJ2-7, with D perhaps TRBD1 or TRBD2 (5 bases each). Trimming took off 0 bases at V and 2 bases at J, with 23 bases between the two ends. The CDR3 has 19 amino acids. Looked up from germline, CDR1 is MNHEY and CDR2 is SVGEGT. CDR3 bases: TGTGCCAGCAGTTACTCGGGACGATCGGGAAAAGGGGACCCCTACGAGCAGTACTTC. It specifies CASSYSGRSGKGDPYEQYF.

This chain uses TRBV18 with TRBJ2-1, with D maybe TRBD2 (6 bases). This CDR3 has 15 amino acids. Germline loops: CDR1 KGHSH, CDR2 LQKENI. The V and J ends lost 6 bases and 2 bases respectively, with 14 bases between them. The CDR3 reads CASSRGGGPYNEQFF. The CDR3 nucleotides read TGTGCCAGCTCGCGAGGCGGAGGGCCCTACAATGAGCAGTTCTTC.

The rearrangement links TRBV27 to TRBJ2-7; D is uncertain. Germline V CDR1 and CDR2: MNHEY, SMNVEV (reference sequence). V lost 5 bases and J 2 bases, leaving 13 bases between the germline ends. This CDR3 contains 14 residues. The CDR3: CASSPWTETYEQYF. The CDR3 nucleotides are TGTGCCAGCAGTCCCTGGACGGAGACCTACGAGCAGTACTTC.

The genes are TRBV4-3 and TRBJ1-1, with TRBD1 matching over 11 bases. The V segment lost 3 bases and the J segment 1 base; nucleotides outside the gene matches: 1. The CDR3 has 15 residues. The germline CDR1 and CDR2 sequences are LGHNA and YSLEER. The CDR3 nucleotides are TGCGCCAGCAGCCAGGGGACAGGGGGGAACACTGAAGCTTTCTTT. Translated, it gives CASSQGTGGNTEAFF.

The chain employs TRBV7-9 and TRBJ1-1; 9 nucleotides align to TRBD1. Germline V gene lookup returns CDR1 SEHNR and CDR2 FQNEAQ (reference sequence). This CDR3 is 17 amino acids long. The V and J ends lost 4 bases and 2 bases, in that order; junction bases with no gene match: 11. CDR3 nucleotide sequence: TGTGCCAGCAGCTCCACTCGGAGGACAGGGGCCAACACTGAAGCTTTCTTT. It is translated as CASSSTRRTGANTEAFF.

The chain is built from TRBV6-2 or TRBV6-3 and TRBJ1-2, with 8 bases fitting TRBD1. From germline, CDR1 is MNHEY and CDR2 SVGEGT. This CDR3 comprises 17 residues. Trimming at V came to 7 bases and at J to 8 bases, leaving 21 bases not matched to a gene. Here the CDR3 DNA reads TGTGCCAGCACCGACAGGGGACAAGGTAGCTATGGAGTCGGCTACACCTTC. The encoded protein is CASTDRGQGSYGVGYTF.